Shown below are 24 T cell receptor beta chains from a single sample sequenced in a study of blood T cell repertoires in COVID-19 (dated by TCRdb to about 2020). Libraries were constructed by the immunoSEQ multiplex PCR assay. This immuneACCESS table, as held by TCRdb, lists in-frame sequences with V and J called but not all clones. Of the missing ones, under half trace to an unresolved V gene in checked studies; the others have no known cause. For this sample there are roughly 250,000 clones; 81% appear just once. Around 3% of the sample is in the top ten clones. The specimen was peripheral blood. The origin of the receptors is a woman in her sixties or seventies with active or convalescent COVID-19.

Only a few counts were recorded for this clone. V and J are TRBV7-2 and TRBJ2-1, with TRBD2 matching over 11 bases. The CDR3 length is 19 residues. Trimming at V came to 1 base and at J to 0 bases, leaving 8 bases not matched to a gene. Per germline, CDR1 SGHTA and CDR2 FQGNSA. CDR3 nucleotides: TGTGCCAGCAGCTTAGTGGCTAGCGGGGGGCTGAGCTCCTACAATGAGCAGTTCTTC. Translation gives CASSLVASGGLSSYNEQFF.

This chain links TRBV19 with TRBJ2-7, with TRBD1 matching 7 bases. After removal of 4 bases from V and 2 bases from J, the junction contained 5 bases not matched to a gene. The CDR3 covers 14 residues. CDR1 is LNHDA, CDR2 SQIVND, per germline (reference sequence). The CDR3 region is CASSTSTGPYEQYF. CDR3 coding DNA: TGTGCCAGTAGTACCTCGACAGGGCCCTACGAGCAGTACTTC.

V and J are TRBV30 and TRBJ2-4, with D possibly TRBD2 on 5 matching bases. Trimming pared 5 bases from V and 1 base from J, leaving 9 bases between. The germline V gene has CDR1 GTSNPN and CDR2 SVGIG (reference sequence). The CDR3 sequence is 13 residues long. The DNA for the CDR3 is TGTGCCTGGGGGCGGGTGGCCAAAAACATTCAGTACTTC. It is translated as CAWGRVAKNIQYF.

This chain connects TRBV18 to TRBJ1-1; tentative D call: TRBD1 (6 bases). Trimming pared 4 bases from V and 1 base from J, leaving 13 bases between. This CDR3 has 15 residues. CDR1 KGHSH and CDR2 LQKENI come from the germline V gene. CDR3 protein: CASSRNRQANTEAFF. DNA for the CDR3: TGTGCCAGCTCACGTAATCGACAGGCGAACACTGAAGCTTTCTTT.

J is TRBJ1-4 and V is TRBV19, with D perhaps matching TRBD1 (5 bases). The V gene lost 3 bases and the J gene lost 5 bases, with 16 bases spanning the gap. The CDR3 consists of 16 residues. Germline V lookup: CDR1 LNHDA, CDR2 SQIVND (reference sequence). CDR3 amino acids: CASSIGTSAPNEKLFF. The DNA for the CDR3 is TGTGCCAGTAGTATCGGGACTTCTGCCCCCAATGAAAAACTGTTTTTT.

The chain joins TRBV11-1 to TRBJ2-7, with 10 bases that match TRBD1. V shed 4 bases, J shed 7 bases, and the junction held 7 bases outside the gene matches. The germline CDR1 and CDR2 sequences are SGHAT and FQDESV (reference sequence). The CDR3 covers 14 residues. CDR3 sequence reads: CASSSGTGVGEQYF. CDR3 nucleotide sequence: TGTGCCAGCAGCTCAGGGACAGGGGTTGGAGAGCAGTACTTC.

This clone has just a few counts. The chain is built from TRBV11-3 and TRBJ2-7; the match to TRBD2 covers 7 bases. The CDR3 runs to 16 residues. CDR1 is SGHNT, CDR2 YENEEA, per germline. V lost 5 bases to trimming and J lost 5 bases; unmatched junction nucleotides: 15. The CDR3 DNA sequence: TGTGCCAGCAGCCCTAATTGGGGACTAAATTTTCACGAGCAGTACTTC. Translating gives CASSPNWGLNFHEQYF.

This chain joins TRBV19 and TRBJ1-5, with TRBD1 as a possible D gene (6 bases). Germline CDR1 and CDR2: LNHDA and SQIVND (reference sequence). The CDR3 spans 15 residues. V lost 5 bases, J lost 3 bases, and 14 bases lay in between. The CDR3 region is CASSVSGHFNQPQHF. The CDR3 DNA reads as TGTGCCAGTAGTGTCTCGGGACACTTCAATCAGCCCCAGCATTTT.

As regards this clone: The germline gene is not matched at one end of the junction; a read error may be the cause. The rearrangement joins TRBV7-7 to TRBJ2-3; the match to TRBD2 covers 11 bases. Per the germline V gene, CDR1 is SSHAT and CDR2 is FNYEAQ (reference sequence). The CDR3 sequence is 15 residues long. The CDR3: CASSLASGGTDTQYF. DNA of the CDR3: TGTGCTAGCAGCTTAGCTAGCGGGGGGACAGATACGCAGTATTTT.

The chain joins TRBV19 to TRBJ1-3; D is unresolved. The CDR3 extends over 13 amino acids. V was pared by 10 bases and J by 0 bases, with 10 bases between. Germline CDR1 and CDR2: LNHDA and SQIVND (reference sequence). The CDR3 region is CAIRTDSGNTIYF. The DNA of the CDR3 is TGTGCCATTCGGACTGACTCTGGAAACACCATATATTTT.

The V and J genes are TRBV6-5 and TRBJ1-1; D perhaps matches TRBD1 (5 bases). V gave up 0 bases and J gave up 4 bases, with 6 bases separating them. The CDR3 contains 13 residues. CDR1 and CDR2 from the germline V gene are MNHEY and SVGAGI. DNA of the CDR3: TGTGCCAGCAGTTACTCAAGGGGCACTGAAGCTTTCTTT. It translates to CASSYSRGTEAFF.

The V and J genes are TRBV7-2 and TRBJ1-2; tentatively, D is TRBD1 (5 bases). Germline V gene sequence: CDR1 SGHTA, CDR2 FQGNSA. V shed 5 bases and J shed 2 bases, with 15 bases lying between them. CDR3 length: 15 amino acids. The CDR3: CASSLTGTSNYGYTF. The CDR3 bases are TGTGCCAGCAGCCTTACGGGGACTTCCAACTATGGCTACACCTTC.

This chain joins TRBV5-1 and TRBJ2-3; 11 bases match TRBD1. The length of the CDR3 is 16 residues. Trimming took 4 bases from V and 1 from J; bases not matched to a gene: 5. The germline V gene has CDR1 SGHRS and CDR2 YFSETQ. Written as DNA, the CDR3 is TGCGCCAGCAGCCGCGCGGGACAGGGGGGCACAGATACGCAGTATTTT. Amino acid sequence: CASSRAGQGGTDTQYF.

For the CDR3, the DNA is TGTGCCAGCAGTGAATCCGGGGGGGGCTATGGCTACACCTTC. Amino acid sequence: CASSESGGGYGYTF. J is TRBJ1-2 and V is TRBV2, with a possible D match to TRBD1 (5 bases). The germline V gene encodes CDR1 SNHLY and CDR2 FYNNEI. Trimming removed 2 bases at V and 4 bases at J, with 11 bases between. The CDR3 length is 14 residues.

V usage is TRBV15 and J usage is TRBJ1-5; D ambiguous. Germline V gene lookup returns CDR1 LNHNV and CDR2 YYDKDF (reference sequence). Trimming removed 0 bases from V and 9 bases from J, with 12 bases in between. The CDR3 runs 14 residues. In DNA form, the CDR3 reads TGTGCCACCAGCAGAGATCACAATTCTAGGCCCCAGCATTTT. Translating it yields CATSRDHNSRPQHF.

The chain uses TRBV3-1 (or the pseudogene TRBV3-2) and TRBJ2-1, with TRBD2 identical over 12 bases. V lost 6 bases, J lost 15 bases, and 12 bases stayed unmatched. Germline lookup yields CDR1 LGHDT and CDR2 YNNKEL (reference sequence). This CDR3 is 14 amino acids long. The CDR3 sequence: CASSHSTSGGMPFF. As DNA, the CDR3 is TGTGCCAGCAGTCACTCGACTAGCGGGGGTATGCCGTTCTTC.

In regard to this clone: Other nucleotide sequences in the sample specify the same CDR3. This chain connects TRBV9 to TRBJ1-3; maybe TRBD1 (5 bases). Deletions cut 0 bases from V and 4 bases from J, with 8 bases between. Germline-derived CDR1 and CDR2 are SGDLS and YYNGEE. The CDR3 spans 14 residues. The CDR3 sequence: CASSVEGSGNTIYF. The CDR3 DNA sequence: TGTGCCAGCAGCGTAGAGGGGTCCGGAAACACCATATATTTT.

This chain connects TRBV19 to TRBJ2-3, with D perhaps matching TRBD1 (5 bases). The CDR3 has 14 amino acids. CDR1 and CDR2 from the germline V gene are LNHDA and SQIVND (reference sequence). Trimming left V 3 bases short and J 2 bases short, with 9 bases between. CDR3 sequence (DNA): TGTGCCAGTAGTATTTCCAGGGACACAGATACGCAGTATTTT. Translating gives CASSISRDTDTQYF. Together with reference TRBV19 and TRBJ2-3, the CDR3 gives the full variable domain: DGGITQSPKYLFRKEGQNVTLSCEQNLNHDAMYWYRQDPGQGLRLIYYSQIVNDFQKGDIAEGYSVSREKKESFPLTVTSAQKNPTAFYLCASSISRDTDTQYFGPGTRLTVL.

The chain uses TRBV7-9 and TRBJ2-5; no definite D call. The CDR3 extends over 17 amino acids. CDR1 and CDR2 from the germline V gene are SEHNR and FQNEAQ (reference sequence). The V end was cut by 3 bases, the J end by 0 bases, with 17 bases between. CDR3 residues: CASSFSVVAEHQETQYF. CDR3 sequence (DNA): TGTGCCAGCAGCTTCTCAGTTGTGGCGGAGCACCAAGAGACCCAGTACTTC. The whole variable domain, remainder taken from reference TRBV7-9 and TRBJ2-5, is DTGVSQNPRHKITKRGQNVTFRCDPISEHNRLYWYRQTLGQGPEFLTYFQNEAQLEKSRLLSDRFSAERPKGSFSTLEIQRTEQGDSAMYLCASSFSVVAEHQETQYFGPGTRLLVL.

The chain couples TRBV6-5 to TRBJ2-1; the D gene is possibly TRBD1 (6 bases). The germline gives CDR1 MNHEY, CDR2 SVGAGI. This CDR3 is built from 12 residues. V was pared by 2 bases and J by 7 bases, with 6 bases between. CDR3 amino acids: CASSYQGNEQFF. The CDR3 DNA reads TGTGCCAGCAGTTACCAGGGGAATGAGCAGTTCTTC.

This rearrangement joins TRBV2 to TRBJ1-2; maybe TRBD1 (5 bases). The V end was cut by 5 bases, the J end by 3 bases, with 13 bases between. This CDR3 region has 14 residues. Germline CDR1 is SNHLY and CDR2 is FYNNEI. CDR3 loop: CASSLTRVDYGYTF. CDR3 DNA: TGTGCCAGCAGTTTAACCAGGGTGGACTATGGCTACACCTTC.

The CDR3 nucleotides read TGTGCCAGCAGGGAACGACAGGGGGAATACTTC. Its protein product is CASRERQGEYF. The chain has TRBV2 and TRBJ2-7; 9 nucleotides match TRBD1. Germline values: CDR1 SNHLY, CDR2 FYNNEI. The CDR3 length is 11 residues. The trim removed 6 bases at V and 13 bases at J, leaving 7 bases unmatched.

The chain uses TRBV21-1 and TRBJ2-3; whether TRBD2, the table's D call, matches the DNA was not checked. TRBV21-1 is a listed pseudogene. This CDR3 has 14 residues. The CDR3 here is CASAGAGGSDTQYF. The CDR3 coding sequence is TGTGCCAGCGCGGGAGCGGGGGGATCAGATACGCAGTATTTT.

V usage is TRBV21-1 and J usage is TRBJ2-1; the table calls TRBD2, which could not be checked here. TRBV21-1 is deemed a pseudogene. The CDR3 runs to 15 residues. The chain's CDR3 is CASSKGLAGNNEQFF. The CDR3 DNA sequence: TGTGCCAGCAGCAAAGGACTAGCGGGGAACAATGAGCAGTTCTTC.